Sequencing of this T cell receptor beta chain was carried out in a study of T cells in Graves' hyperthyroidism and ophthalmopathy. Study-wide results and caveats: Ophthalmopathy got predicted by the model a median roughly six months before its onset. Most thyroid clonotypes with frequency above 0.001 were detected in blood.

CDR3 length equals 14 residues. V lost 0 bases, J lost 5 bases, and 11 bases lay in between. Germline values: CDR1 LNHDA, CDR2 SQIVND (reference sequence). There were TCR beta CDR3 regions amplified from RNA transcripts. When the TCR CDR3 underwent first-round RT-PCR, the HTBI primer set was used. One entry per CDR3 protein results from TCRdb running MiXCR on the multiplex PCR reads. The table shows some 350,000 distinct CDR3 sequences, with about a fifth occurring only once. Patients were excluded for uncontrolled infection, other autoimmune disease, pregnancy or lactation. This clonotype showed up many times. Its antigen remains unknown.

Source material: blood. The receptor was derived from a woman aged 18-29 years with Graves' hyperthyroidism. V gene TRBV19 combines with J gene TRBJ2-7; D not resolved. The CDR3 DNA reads TGTGCCAGTAGTATAGATTTTTCAGGAGACGAGCAGTACTTC. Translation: CASSIDFSGDEQYF.